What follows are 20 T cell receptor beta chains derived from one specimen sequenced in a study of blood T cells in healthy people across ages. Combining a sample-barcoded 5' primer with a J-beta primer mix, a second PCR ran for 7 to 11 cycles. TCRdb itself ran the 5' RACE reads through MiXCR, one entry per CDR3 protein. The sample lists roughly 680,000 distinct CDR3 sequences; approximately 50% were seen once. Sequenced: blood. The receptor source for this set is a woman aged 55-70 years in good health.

CDR3 region: CASRLLGGSGNTIYF. For the CDR3, the DNA is TGTGCCAGCAGATTACTAGGGGGCTCGGGAAACACCATATATTTT. The chain employs TRBV7-9 and TRBJ1-3; 7 bases align to TRBD1. Per the germline V gene, CDR1 is SEHNR and CDR2 is FQNEAQ (reference sequence). The CDR3 spans 15 residues. With 6 bases clipped from V and 4 bases from J, the junction kept 9 bases outside the gene matches.

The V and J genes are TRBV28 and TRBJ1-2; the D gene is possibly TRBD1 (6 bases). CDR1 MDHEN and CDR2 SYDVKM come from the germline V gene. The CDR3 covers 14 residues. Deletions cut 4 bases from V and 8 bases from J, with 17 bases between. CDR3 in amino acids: CASSSGQPTGGYTF. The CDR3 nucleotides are TGTGCCAGCAGTTCGGGACAACCCACAGGAGGCTACACCTTC.

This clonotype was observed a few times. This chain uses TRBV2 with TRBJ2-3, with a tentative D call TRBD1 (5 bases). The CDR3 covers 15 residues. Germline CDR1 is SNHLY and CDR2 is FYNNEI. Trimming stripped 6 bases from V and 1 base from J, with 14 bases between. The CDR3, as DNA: TGTGCCAGCAGGTTAAGTCCCAGGGGCACAGATACGCAGTATTTT. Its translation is CASRLSPRGTDTQYF.

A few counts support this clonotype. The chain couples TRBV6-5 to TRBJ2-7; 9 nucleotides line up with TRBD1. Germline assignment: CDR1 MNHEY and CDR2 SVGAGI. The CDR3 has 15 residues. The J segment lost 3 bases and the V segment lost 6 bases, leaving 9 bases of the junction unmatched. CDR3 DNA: TGTGCCAGCAGCCGAACACCGGGACAGGGCTACGAGCAGTACTTC. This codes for CASSRTPGQGYEQYF.

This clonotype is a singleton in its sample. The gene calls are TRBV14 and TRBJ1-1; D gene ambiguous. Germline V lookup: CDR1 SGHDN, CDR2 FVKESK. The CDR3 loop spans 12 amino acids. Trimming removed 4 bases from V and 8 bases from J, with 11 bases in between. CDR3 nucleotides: TGTGCCAGCAGCCCCTTGACGGCGGAAGCTTTCTTT. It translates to CASSPLTAEAFF.

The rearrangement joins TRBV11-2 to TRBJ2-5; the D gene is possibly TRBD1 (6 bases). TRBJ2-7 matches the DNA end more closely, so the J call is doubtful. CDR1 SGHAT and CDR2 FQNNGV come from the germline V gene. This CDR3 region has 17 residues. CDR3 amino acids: CASSWGHPGRRDYEQYF. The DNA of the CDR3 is TGTGCCAGCAGCTGGGGACACCCGGGACGACGGGACTACGAGCAGTACTTC.

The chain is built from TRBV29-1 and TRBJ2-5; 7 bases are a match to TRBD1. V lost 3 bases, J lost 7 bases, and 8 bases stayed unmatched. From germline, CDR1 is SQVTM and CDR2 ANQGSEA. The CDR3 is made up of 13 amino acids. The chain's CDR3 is CSVDRQGMGTQYF. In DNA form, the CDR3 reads TGCAGCGTTGATAGACAGGGCATGGGGACCCAGTACTTC.

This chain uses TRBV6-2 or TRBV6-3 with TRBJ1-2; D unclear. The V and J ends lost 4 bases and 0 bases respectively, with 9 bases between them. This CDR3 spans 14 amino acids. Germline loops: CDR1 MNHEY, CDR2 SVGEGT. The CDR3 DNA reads TGTGCCAGCAGTTTTCGCGCAGCTAACTATGGCTACACCTTC. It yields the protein CASSFRAANYGYTF.

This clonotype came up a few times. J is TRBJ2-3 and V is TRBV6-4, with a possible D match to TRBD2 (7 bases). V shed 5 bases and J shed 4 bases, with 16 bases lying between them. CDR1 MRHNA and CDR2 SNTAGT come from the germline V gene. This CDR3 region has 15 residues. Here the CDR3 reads CASSLAGEGADTQYF. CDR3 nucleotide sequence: TGTGCCAGCAGTCTTGCGGGAGAGGGGGCAGATACGCAGTATTTT.

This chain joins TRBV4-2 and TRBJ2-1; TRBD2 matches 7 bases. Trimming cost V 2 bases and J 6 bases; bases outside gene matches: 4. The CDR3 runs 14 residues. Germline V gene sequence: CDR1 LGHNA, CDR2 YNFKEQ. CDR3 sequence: CASSQRGVGNEQFF. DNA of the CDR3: TGTGCCAGCAGCCAACGGGGGGTAGGCAATGAGCAGTTCTTC.

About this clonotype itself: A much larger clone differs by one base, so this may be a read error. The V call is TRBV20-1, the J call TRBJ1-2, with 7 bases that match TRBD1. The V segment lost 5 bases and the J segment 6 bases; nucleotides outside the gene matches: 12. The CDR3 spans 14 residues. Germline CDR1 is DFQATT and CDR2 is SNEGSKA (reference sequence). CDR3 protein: CSALMLDRRHGYTF. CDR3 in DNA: TGCAGTGCTCTGATGCTGGACAGGAGGCATGGCTACACCTTC.

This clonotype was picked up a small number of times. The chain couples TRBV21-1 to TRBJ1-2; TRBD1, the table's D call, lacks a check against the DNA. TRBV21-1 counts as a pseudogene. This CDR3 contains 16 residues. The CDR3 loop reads CASSGDRAPNTYGYTF. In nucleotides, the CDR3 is TGTGCCAGCAGCGGGGACAGGGCCCCCAATACCTATGGCTACACCTTC.

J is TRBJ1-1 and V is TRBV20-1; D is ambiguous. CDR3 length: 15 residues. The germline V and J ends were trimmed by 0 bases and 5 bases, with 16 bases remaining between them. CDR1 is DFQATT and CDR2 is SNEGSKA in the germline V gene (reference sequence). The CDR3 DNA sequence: TGCAGTGCTAGAGATCTTGGCCGGCTGGGGACTGAAGCTTTCTTT. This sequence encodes CSARDLGRLGTEAFF.

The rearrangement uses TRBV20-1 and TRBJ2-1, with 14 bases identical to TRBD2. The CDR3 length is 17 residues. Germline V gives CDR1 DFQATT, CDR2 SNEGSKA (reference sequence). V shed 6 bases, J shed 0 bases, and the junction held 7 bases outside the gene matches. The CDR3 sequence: CSAGLAGGYSSYNEQFF. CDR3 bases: TGCAGTGCCGGACTAGCGGGGGGTTACAGCTCCTACAATGAGCAGTTCTTC.

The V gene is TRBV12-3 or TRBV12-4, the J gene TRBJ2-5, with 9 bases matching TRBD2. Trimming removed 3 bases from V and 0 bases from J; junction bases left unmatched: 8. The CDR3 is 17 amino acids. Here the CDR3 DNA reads TGTGCCAGCAGTTTGGGCGAAACTAGCGGGCACCAAGAGACCCAGTACTTC. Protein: CASSLGETSGHQETQYF.

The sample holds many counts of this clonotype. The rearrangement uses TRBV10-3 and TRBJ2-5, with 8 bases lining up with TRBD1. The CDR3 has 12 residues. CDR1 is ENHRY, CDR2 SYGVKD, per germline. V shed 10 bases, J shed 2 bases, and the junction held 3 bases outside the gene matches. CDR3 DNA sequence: TGTGCCACCGGACAGGGTCAAGAGACCCAGTACTTC. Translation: CATGQGQETQYF.

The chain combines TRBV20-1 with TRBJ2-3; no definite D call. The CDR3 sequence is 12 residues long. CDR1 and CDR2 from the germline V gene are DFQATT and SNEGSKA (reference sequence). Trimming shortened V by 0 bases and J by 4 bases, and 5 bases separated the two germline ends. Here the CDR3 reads CSARDLADTQYF. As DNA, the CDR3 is TGCAGTGCTAGAGATCTGGCAGATACGCAGTATTTT.

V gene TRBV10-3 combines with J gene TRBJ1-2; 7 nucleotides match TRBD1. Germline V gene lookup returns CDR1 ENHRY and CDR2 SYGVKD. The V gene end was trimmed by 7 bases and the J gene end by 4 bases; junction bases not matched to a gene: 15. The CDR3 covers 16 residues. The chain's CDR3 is CAITDYERDSFYGYTF. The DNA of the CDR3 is TGTGCCATCACGGACTACGAACGGGACAGCTTCTATGGCTACACCTTC.

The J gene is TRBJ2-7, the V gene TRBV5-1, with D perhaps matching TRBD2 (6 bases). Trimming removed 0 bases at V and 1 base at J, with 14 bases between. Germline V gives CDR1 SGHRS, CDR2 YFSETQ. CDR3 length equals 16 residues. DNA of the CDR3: TGCGCCAGCAGCTTGGGGTTAGCGGACTATTCCTACGAGCAGTACTTC. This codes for CASSLGLADYSYEQYF.

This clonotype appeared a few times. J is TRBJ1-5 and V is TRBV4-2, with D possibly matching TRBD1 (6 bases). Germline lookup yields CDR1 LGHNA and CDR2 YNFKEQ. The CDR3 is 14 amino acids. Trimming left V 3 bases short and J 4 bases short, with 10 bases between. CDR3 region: CASSHAGTNQPQHF. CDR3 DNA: TGTGCCAGCAGCCACGCCGGGACAAATCAGCCCCAGCATTTT.